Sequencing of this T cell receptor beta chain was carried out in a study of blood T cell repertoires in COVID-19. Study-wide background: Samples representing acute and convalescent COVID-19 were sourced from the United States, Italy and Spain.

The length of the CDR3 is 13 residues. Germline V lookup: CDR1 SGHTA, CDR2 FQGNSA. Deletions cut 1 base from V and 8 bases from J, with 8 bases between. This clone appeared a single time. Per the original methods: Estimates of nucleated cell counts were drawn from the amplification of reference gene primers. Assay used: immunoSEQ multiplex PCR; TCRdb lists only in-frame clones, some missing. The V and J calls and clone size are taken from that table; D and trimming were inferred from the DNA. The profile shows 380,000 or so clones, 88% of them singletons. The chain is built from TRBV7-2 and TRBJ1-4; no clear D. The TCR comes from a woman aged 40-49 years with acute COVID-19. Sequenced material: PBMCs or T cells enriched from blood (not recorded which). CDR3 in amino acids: CASSLGTWEKLFF. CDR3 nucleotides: TGTGCCAGCAGCTTAGGGACTTGGGAAAAACTGTTTTTT.